The 20 T cell receptor beta chains in this list originate from one sample, sequenced in a study of T cells after yellow fever vaccination. TCRdb recomputed calls from the 5' RACE reads with MiXCR, one row per CDR3 protein. The data show approximately 120,000 distinct CDR3 sequences, roughly 10% seen once. The starting material was CD8+ T cells sorted from PBMCs, obtained on the day of the yellow fever booster vaccination. These TCRs come from a man aged 18 to 29 who received the YFV17D yellow fever vaccine.

This clonotype was seen more than once but under ten times. The chain joins TRBV7-8 to TRBJ2-7, with 7 positions matching TRBD1. Germline trimming cut 7 bases from V and 2 bases from J; bases unmatched to any gene: 11. This CDR3 is 15 amino acids long. Germline V gene sequence: CDR1 SGHVS, CDR2 FQNEAQ. Here the CDR3 reads CASTRGRDRPYEQYF. CDR3 coding DNA: TGTGCCAGCACTCGCGGCCGGGACAGACCCTACGAGCAGTACTTC. Supplemented by reference TRBV7-8 and TRBJ2-7, the full variable domain reads GAGVSQSPRYKVAKRGQDVALRCDPISGHVSLFWYQQALGQGPEFLTYFQNEAQLDKSGLPSDRFFAERPEGSVSTLKIQRTQQEDSAVYLCASTRGRDRPYEQYFGPGTRLTVT.

This clonotype was seen repeatedly, ten times or more. J is TRBJ2-1 and V is TRBV7-9; either TRBD1 or TRBD2 may fit D (5 bases each). Germline V CDR1 and CDR2: SEHNR, FQNEAQ (reference sequence). Trimming removed 5 bases at V and 4 bases at J, with 21 bases between. CDR3 length: 17 residues. CDR3 sequence: CASSKVRGGEGYNEQFF. The CDR3 coding sequence is TGTGCCAGCAGCAAAGTACGGGGTGGAGAGGGGTACAATGAGCAGTTCTTC.

The chain carries TRBV4-1 and TRBJ1-6; D gene uncertain. V was clipped by 1 base and J by 7 bases, with 8 bases between them. Germline CDR1 is MGHRA and CDR2 is YSYEKL. The CDR3 totals 14 residues. In DNA form, the CDR3 reads TGCGCCAGCAGCCAAGCCCCCCGGAATTCACCCCTCCACTTT. As protein: CASSQAPRNSPLHF.

This clonotype has ten or more counts. This chain joins TRBV10-3 and TRBJ2-3; TRBD1 aligns across 9 bases. The CDR3 runs to 16 residues. The J segment lost 3 bases and the V segment lost 3 bases, leaving 7 bases of the junction unmatched. The V gene's germline CDR1 is ENHRY and CDR2 SYGVKD. The DNA for the CDR3 is TGTGCCATCAGTGAATTGGGACAGGGATTAACAGATACGCAGTATTTT. Residues: CAISELGQGLTDTQYF.

The chain employs TRBV4-1 and TRBJ2-7, with 8 bases matching TRBD1. Germline V gene data show CDR1 as MGHRA and CDR2 as YSYEKL. V trimming: 3 bases; J trimming: 0 bases; junction bases outside the gene matches: 4. The CDR3 spans 15 residues. CDR3 loop: CASSQGTGTSYEQYV. In DNA, the CDR3 is TGCGCCAGCAGCCAGGGGACAGGAACCTCCTACGAGCAGTACGTC.

J is TRBJ2-5 and V is TRBV19; D ambiguous. This CDR3 region has 14 residues. Germline CDR1 reads LNHDA; CDR2 reads SQIVND (reference sequence). V was cut by 5 bases and J by 1 base, with 11 bases left in between. CDR3: CASSGRLRQETQYF. CDR3 DNA: TGTGCCAGTAGTGGACGACTGCGCCAAGAGACCCAGTACTTC.

This clonotype was counted only a few times. This chain uses TRBV5-1 with TRBJ2-3; D unclear. The CDR3 has 14 residues. V gave up 5 bases and J gave up 0 bases, with 10 bases separating them. Germline loops: CDR1 SGHRS, CDR2 YFSETQ. Written as DNA, the CDR3 is TGCGCCAGCAGGTCCGTCTCTAGCACAGATACGCAGTATTTT. This codes for CASRSVSSTDTQYF.

CDR3 loop: CASSDGDRGSHTGELFF. CDR3 nucleotides: TGTGCCAGCAGCGACGGGGACAGGGGGTCTCACACCGGGGAGCTGTTTTTT. The J gene is TRBJ2-2, the V gene TRBV9; the match to TRBD1 covers 11 bases. This CDR3 contains 17 residues. Germline V gene data show CDR1 as SGDLS and CDR2 as YYNGEE. V gave up 3 bases and J gave up 3 bases; unmatched junction bases: 7.

The rearrangement links TRBV11-2 to TRBJ2-7, with 8 bases that match TRBD2. The CDR3 spans 15 residues. The germline V gene encodes CDR1 SGHAT and CDR2 FQNNGV. With V trimmed by 1 base and J by 2 bases, 4 bases remained unmatched. CDR3 DNA: TGTGCCAGCAGCTTAGGTGGCGGGGGGACCTACGAGCAGTACTTC. It codes for CASSLGGGGTYEQYF.

In this sample, this clonotype turned up many times. CDR3 sequence (DNA): TGCGCCAGCAGCCAAGTGGGACAGGGAAAGTCACTCGGGGAGCTGTTTTTT. Its protein product is CASSQVGQGKSLGELFF. The V and J genes are TRBV4-1 and TRBJ2-2, with 9 bases that match TRBD1. The V segment lost 1 base and the J segment 7 bases; nucleotides outside the gene matches: 10. This CDR3 contains 17 residues. Per the germline V gene, CDR1 is MGHRA and CDR2 is YSYEKL.

The V and J genes are TRBV7-8 and TRBJ1-1; D gene unclear. The CDR3 totals 12 residues. Germline CDR1 reads SGHVS; CDR2 reads FQNEAQ. The ends were cut back, 5 bases at V and 4 bases at J, with 8 bases in the middle. The CDR3: CASSPDPTEAFF. CDR3 coding DNA: TGTGCCAGCAGCCCAGACCCCACTGAAGCTTTCTTT. The whole variable domain, remainder taken from reference TRBV7-8 and TRBJ1-1, is GAGVSQSPRYKVAKRGQDVALRCDPISGHVSLFWYQQALGQGPEFLTYFQNEAQLDKSGLPSDRFFAERPEGSVSTLKIQRTQQEDSAVYLCASSPDPTEAFFGQGTRLTVV.

In this sample, this clonotype turned up a few times. The chain joins TRBV13 to TRBJ1-1; D is unclear. The CDR3 is 15 amino acids. Trimming stripped 5 bases from V and 2 bases from J, with 15 bases between. The V gene's germline CDR1 is PRHDT and CDR2 FYEKMQ (reference sequence). Here the CDR3 reads CASSVLTAGNTEAFF. The CDR3 region has the DNA TGTGCCAGCAGCGTATTGACGGCGGGAAACACTGAAGCTTTCTTT.

In its sample, this clonotype was seen a few times. The chain employs TRBV9 and TRBJ2-5; 8 nucleotides match TRBD2. Per the germline V gene, CDR1 is SGDLS and CDR2 is YYNGEE. Trimming cost V 1 base and J 3 bases; bases outside gene matches: 5. The CDR3 sequence is 15 residues long. This CDR3 reads CASSVIAGPKETQYF. In nucleotides, the CDR3 is TGTGCCAGCAGCGTAATAGCGGGGCCGAAAGAGACCCAGTACTTC.

CDR3 loop: CASSHSRGELFF. In DNA, the CDR3 is TGTGCCAGCAGCCACTCGCGCGGGGAGCTGTTTTTT. The chain is built from TRBV3-1 and TRBJ2-2, with D hard to call. The V gene's germline CDR1 is LGHDT and CDR2 YNNKEL (reference sequence). V gave up 3 bases and J gave up 7 bases, with 6 bases separating them. The CDR3 length is 12 residues.

This clonotype was observed a handful of times. The rearrangement uses TRBV6-1 and TRBJ2-7; D is uncertain. The CDR3 runs 13 residues. Trimming left V 1 base short and J 3 bases short, with 7 bases between. CDR1 is MNHNS and CDR2 is SASEGT in the germline V gene. CDR3 residues: CASSEEWIYEQYV. The CDR3 nucleotides read TGTGCCAGCAGTGAAGAATGGATCTACGAGCAGTACGTC.

This clonotype was counted only a few times. This chain uses TRBV5-1 with TRBJ1-3; D may be TRBD1 (6 bases). This CDR3 region has 17 residues. CDR1 is SGHRS, CDR2 YFSETQ, per germline. V gave up 4 bases and J gave up 2 bases, with 19 bases separating them. In DNA, the CDR3 is TGCGCCAGCAGCACGGGACACGCAGAGGTCACTGGAAACACCATATATTTT. Protein sequence: CASSTGHAEVTGNTIYF. The whole variable domain, filled in from reference TRBV5-1 and TRBJ1-3, reads KAGVTQTPRYLIKTRGQQVTLSCSPISGHRSVSWYQQTPGQGLQFLFEYFSETQRNKGNFPGRFSGRQFSNSRSEMNVSTLELGDSALYLCASSTGHAEVTGNTIYFGEGSWLTVV.

The sample holds a few counts of this clonotype. The chain recombines TRBV12-3 or TRBV12-4 with TRBJ1-5; a weak D match, TRBD1 (5 bases). Trimming removed 6 bases at V and 3 bases at J, with 12 bases between. The CDR3 spans 14 residues. Written as DNA, the CDR3 is TGTGCCAGCAGCTTCTCGGGGCTCAATCAGCCCCAGCATTTT. This encodes CASSFSGLNQPQHF.

As DNA, the CDR3 is TGTGCCAGCAGGGGCCATAGCGGGGGGGCCTGGGATACGCAGTATTTT. Translated: CASRGHSGGAWDTQYF. V gene TRBV12-3 or TRBV12-4 combines with J gene TRBJ2-3; 11 bases match TRBD2. V trimming: 6 bases; J trimming: 6 bases; junction bases outside the gene matches: 11. The CDR3 is 16 residues long.

The rearrangement joins TRBV7-3 to TRBJ2-1; TRBD2 aligns across 11 bases. Germline V lookup: CDR1 SGHTA, CDR2 FQGTGA. J was trimmed by 3 bases and V by 4 bases; bases with no gene match: 2. The CDR3 length is 15 residues. The chain's CDR3 is CASSSTSGVYNEQFF. The CDR3 DNA sequence: TGTGCCAGCAGCTCGACTAGCGGGGTCTACAATGAGCAGTTCTTC.

The gene calls are TRBV5-5 and TRBJ1-1, with D tentatively TRBD1 (5 bases). CDR3 length: 15 amino acids. Deletions cut 3 bases from V and 2 bases from J, with 14 bases between. Germline CDR1 reads SGHKS; CDR2 reads YYEKEE (reference sequence). The CDR3 spells CASSSGTGPNTEAFF. CDR3 nucleotides: TGTGCCAGCAGCTCTGGGACCGGACCTAACACTGAAGCTTTCTTT.